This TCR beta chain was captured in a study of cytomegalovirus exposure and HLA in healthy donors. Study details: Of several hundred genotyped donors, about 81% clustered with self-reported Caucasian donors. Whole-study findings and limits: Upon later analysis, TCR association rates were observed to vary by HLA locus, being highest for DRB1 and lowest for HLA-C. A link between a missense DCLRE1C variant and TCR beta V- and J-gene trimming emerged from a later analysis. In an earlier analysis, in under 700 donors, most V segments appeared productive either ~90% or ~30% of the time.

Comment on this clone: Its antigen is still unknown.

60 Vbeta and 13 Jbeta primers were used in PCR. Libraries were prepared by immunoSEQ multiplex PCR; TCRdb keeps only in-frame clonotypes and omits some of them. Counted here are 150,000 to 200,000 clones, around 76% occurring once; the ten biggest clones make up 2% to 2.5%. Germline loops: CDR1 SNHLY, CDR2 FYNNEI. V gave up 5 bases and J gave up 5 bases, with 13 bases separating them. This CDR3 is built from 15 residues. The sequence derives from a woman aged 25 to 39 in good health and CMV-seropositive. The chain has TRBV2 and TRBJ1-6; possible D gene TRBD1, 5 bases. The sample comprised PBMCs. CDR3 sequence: CASSFRGGNNSPLHF. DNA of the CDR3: TGTGCCAGCAGTTTTCGCGGGGGGAATAATTCACCCCTCCACTTT.